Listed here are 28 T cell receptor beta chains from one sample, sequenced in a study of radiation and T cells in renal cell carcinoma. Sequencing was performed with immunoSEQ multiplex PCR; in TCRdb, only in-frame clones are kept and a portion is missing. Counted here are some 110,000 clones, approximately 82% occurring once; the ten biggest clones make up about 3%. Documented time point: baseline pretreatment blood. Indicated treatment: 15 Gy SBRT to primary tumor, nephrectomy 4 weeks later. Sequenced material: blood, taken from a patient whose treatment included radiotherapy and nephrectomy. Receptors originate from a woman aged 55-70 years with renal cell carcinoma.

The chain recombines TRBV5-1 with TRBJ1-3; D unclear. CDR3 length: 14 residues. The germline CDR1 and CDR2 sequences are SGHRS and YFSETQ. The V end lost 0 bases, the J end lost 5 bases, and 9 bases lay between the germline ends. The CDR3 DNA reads TGCGCCAGCAGCTTGGGAGGGTCTAGAAACACCATATATTTT. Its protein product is CASSLGGSRNTIYF.

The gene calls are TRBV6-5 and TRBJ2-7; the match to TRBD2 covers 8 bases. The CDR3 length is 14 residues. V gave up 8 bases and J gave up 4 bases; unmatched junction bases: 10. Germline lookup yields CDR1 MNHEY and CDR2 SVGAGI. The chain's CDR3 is CASSKSGRGYEQYF. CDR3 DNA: TGTGCCAGCTCCAAGAGCGGGAGAGGGTACGAGCAGTACTTC.

Here the CDR3 DNA reads TGTGCCAGCAGTTTGTACAGGAGCAATCAGCCCCAGCATTTT. It yields the protein CASSLYRSNQPQHF. The rearrangement links TRBV27 to TRBJ1-5; a weak D match, TRBD1 (5 bases). The CDR3 runs to 14 residues. Trimming removed 3 bases at V and 1 base at J, with 7 bases between. The germline V gene encodes CDR1 MNHEY and CDR2 SMNVEV (reference sequence).

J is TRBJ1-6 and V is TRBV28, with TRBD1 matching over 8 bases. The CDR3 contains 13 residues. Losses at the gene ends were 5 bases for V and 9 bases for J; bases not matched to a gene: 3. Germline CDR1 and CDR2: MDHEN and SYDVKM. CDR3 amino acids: CASSDRGTSPLHF. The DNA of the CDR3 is TGTGCCAGCAGTGACAGGGGAACTTCACCCCTCCACTTT.

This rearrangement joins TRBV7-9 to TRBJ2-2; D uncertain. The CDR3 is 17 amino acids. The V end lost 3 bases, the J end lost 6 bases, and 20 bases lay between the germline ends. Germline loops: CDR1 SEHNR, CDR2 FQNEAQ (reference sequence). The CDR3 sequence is CASSFAQSPLVAGELFF. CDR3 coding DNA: TGTGCCAGCAGCTTCGCCCAGTCTCCACTGGTGGCCGGGGAGCTGTTTTTT.

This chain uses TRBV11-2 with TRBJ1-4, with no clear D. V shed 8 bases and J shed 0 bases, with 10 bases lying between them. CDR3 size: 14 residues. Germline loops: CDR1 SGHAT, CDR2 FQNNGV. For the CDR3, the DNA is TGTGCCAGCGGATCGGGTGCAACTAATGAAAAACTGTTTTTT. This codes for CASGSGATNEKLFF.

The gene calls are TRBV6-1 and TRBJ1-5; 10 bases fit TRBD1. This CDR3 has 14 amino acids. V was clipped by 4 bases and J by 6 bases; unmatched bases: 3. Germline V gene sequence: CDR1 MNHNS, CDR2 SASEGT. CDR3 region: CASSGQGASQPQHF. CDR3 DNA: TGTGCCAGCAGTGGACAGGGGGCAAGTCAGCCCCAGCATTTT.

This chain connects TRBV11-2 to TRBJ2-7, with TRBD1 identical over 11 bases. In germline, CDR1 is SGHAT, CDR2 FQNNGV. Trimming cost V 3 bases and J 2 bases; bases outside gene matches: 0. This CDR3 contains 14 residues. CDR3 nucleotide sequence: TGTGCCAGCAGCTTGGGACAGGGGGCCTACGAGCAGTACTTC. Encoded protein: CASSLGQGAYEQYF.

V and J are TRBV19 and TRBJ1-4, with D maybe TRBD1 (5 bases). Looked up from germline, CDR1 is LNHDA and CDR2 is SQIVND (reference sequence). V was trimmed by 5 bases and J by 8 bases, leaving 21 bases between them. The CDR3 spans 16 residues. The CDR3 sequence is CASSPVPDSLGEKLFF. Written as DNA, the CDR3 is TGTGCCAGTAGTCCCGTACCCGACAGTTTGGGGGAAAAACTGTTTTTT.

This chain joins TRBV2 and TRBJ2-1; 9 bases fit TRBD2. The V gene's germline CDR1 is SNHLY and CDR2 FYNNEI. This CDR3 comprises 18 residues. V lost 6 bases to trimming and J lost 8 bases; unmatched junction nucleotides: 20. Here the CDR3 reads CASRGRLQLAGRRHEQFF. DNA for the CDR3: TGTGCCAGCAGGGGCCGCCTCCAACTAGCGGGTCGACGGCATGAGCAGTTCTTC.

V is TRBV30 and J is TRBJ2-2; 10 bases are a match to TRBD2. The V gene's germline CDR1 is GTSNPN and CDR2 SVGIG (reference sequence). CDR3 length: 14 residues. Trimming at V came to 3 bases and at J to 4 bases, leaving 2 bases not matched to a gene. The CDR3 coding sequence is TGTGCCTGGAGGTGGACTAGCGGCACCGGGGAGCTGTTTTTT. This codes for CAWRWTSGTGELFF.

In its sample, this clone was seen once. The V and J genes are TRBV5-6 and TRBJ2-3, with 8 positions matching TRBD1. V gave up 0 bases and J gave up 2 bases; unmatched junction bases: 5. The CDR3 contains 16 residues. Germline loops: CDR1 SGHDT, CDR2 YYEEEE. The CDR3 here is CASSLVGQVDTDTQYF. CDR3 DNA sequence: TGTGCCAGCAGCTTGGTGGGACAGGTCGACACAGATACGCAGTATTTT. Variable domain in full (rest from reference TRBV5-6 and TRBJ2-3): DAGVTQSPTHLIKTRGQQVTLRCSPKSGHDTVSWYQQALGQGPQFIFQYYEEEERQRGNFPDRFSGHQFPNYSSELNVNALLLGDSALYLCASSLVGQVDTDTQYFGPGTRLTVL.

CDR3 loop: CASSPTGQGLGYTF. CDR3 sequence (DNA): TGTGCCAGCTCACCAACCGGACAGGGGCTCGGCTACACCTTC. The gene calls are TRBV18 and TRBJ1-2; 9 nucleotides agree with TRBD1. CDR3 size: 14 residues. V shed 2 bases and J 8 bases; nucleotides not matched to a gene: 6. Per the germline V gene, CDR1 is KGHSH and CDR2 is LQKENI.

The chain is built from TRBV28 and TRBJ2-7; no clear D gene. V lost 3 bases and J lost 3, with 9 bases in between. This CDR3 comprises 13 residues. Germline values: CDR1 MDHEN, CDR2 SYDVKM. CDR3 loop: CASSFRANYEQYF. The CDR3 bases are TGTGCCAGCAGTTTCCGGGCTAACTACGAGCAGTACTTC.

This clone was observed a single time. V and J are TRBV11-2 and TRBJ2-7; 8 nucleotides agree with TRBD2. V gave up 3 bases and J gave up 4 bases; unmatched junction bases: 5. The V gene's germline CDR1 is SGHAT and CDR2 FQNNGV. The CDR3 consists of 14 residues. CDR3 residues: CASSFLAGKYEQYF. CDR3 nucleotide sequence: TGTGCCAGCAGCTTCTTAGCGGGAAAGTACGAGCAGTACTTC.

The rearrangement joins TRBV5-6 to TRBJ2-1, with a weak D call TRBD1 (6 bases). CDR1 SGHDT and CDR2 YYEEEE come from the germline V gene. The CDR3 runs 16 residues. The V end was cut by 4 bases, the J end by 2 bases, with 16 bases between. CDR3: CASSRKGVLAYNEQFF. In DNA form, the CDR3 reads TGTGCCAGCAGCCGGAAGGGGGTCTTAGCCTACAATGAGCAGTTCTTC. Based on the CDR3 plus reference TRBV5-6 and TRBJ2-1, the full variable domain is DAGVTQSPTHLIKTRGQQVTLRCSPKSGHDTVSWYQQALGQGPQFIFQYYEEEERQRGNFPDRFSGHQFPNYSSELNVNALLLGDSALYLCASSRKGVLAYNEQFFGPGTRLTVL.

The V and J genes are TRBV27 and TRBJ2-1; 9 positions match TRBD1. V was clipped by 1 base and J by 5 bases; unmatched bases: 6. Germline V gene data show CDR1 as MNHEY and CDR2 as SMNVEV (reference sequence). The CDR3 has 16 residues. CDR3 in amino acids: CASSLLTGGRNNEQFF. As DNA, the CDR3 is TGTGCCAGCAGTTTATTGACAGGGGGGCGGAACAATGAGCAGTTCTTC.

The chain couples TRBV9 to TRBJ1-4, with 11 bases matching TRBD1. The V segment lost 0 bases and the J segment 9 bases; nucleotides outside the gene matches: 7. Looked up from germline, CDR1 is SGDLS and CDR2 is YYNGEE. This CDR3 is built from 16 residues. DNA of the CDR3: TGTGCCAGCAGCGTAGATAGGACAGGGGGCGCACAAAAACTGTTTTTT. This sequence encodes CASSVDRTGGAQKLFF.

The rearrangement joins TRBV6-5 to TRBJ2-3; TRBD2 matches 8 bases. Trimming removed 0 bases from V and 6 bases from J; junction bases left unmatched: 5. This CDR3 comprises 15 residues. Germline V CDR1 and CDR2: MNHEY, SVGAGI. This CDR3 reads CASSYSQRGGDTQYF. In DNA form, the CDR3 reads TGTGCCAGCAGTTACTCGCAACGGGGGGGGGATACGCAGTATTTT.

CDR3 sequence reads: CASSHGGGISTEAFF. DNA for the CDR3: TGTGCCAGCAGCCACGGGGGAGGGATAAGCACTGAAGCTTTCTTT. The chain uses TRBV21-1 and TRBJ1-1. TRBV21-1 is listed as a pseudogene. The CDR3 has 15 amino acids.

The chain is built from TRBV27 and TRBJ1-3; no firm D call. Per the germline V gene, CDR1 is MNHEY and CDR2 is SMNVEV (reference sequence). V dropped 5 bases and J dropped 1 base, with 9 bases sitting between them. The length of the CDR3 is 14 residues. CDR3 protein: CASSTLNSGNTIYF. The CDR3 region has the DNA TGTGCCAGCAGTACCTTGAATTCTGGAAACACCATATATTTT.

The chain's CDR3 is CASSLGHKANYNEQFF. CDR3 DNA: TGCGCCAGCAGCTTGGGCCACAAAGCGAACTACAATGAGCAGTTCTTC. This chain uses TRBV5-1 with TRBJ2-1; D not resolved. Between the trimmed V and J ends, which lost 0 bases and 3 bases, there was a span of 13 bases. The germline V gene encodes CDR1 SGHRS and CDR2 YFSETQ. The CDR3 extends over 16 amino acids.

CDR3 coding DNA: TGTGCCAGTAGAACCGGGACTAGTGGGACCCAGTACTTC. Its translation: CASRTGTSGTQYF. The chain has TRBV19 and TRBJ2-5; TRBD2 matches at 8 bases. This CDR3 contains 13 residues. Losses at the gene ends were 6 bases for V and 7 bases for J; bases not matched to a gene: 7. From germline, CDR1 is LNHDA and CDR2 SQIVND (reference sequence).

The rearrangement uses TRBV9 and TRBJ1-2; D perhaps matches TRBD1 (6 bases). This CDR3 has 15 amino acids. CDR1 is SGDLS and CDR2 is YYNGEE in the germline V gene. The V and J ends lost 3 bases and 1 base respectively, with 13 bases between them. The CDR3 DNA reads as TGTGCCAGCAGCGAGCGGACAGACGATAACTATGGCTACACCTTC. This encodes CASSERTDDNYGYTF.

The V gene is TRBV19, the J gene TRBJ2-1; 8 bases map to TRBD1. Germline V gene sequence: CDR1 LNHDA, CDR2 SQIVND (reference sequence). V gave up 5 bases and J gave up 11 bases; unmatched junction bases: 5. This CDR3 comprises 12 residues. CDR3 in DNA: TGTGCCAGTAGTCCAGGGACAGGCAAGCAGTTCTTC. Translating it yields CASSPGTGKQFF.

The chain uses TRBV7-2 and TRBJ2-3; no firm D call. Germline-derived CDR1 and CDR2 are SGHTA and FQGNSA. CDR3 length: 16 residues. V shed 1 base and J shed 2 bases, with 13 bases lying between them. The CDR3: CASSLGGSDDTDTQYF. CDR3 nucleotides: TGTGCCAGCAGCTTAGGAGGATCAGACGACACAGATACGCAGTATTTT.

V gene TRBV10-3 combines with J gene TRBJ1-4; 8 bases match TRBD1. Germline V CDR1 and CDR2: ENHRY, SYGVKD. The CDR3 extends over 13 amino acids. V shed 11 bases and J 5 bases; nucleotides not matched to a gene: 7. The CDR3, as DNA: TGTGCCGTGGGGACAGGACGGAATGAAAAACTGTTTTTT. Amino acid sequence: CAVGTGRNEKLFF.

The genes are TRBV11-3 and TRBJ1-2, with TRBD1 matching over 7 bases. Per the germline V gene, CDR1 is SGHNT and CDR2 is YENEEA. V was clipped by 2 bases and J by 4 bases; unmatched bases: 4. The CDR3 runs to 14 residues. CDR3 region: CASSLPTGVYGYTF. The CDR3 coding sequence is TGTGCCAGCAGCTTACCCACAGGGGTCTATGGCTACACCTTC.